This T cell receptor beta chain comes out of a study of T-cell memory formation after mild COVID-19. TCRdb passed the 5' RACE reads through MiXCR, listing each CDR3 protein once. The sample consists of around 400,000 distinct CDR3 sequences, 20% to 25% of them appearing once. There are a few counts of this clonotype. V trimming: 4 bases; J trimming: 4 bases; junction bases outside the gene matches: 5. This CDR3 is built from 15 residues. CDR1 and CDR2 (germline): SGHDT, YYEEEE. This sequence originates from an adult woman who had mild COVID-19 (a few samples of this study predate the infection). Cell type and time point are not known. Sequencing was carried out using PBMCs or a T cell subset sorted from them (not recorded which). The chain joins TRBV5-6 to TRBJ2-5, with 12 bases matching TRBD1. The CDR3 loop is CASSGTGGRGETQYF. As DNA, the CDR3 is TGTGCCAGCAGCGGGACAGGGGGCAGGGGAGAGACCCAGTACTTC.